This T cell receptor beta chain was identified in a study of shared clonotypes between healthy human individuals (TCRdb year 2020). Regarding the research as a whole: The cohort included three men and a couple of women between 18 and 49 years of age. For each donor, CD4 naive and CD4 memory were each run on three plates, CD8 naive on two plates, and CD8 memory on one plate. To increase sequencing depth and limit assay-specific biases, TCR repertoire library preparation and sequencing were carried out by different laboratories using diverse techniques. Each donor's leukapheresis produced roughly between about 0.8 and 8.9 billion PBMCs. The study deeply sequenced blood TCR repertoires of 5 or 6 healthy adults to estimate repertoire size and the extent of clonotype sharing between individuals.

The germline V gene sets CDR1 to ENHRY and CDR2 to SYGVKD. Compared with germline, V lacks 4 bases and J lacks 2 bases; bases without a gene match: 10. The CDR3, from cysteine to phenylalanine, totals 16 residues. Of the read, only the CDR3 DNA is kept; its 48 bases are in frame from base 1. Comment on this clone: Its antigen remains unidentified. No much larger clone is present one base from it, and per-base qualities are unavailable.

The paper as a whole reports these results and caveats: Sampling was restricted to blood, and TCR repertoires in tissue are likely to differ from TCR repertoires in blood. Sharing across a handful of donors was observed for approximately 5% of naive CD4, under 4% of naive CD8, roughly 2.4% of memory CD4, and roughly 0.4% of memory CD8 clonotypes. Based on pairwise subsampling, the degree of clonotype sharing among donors was expected to be affected by sequencing depth. Naive subsets generally had larger estimated clonotype richness than memory subsets did. Higher generation probabilities were observed for clonotypes shared by all four sorted-subset donors than for non-shared clonotypes. Rarefaction of sorted-subset datasets indicated incomplete sequencing despite the large sequencing depth. The small number of donors limited the genetic and exposure-history diversity represented.

Donors were healthy HIV-negative adults with no recently reported acute infections or vaccinations. All donors were Caucasian adults living in Nashville, Tennessee, USA. Magnetic negative selection was used to enrich CD4+ T cells, after which naive cells were positively selected on CD45RA and the negative fraction became the memory subset. Blood was obtained by leukapheresis, after which PBMCs were separated by Ficoll-Histopaque density gradient centrifugation and cryopreserved in liquid nitrogen vapor phase. Analytical flow cytometry was used to check the purity and quantity of every magnetically sorted T cell population. Each sorted fraction had its genomic DNA isolated and then quantified by UV absorbance on a Nanodrop 2000c. Using the deep immunoSEQ assay, TCR CDR3 regions were amplified from genomic DNA by multiplex PCR. Extracted genomic DNA from each cell subset was spread evenly across all wells of several immunoSEQ 96-well plates, with each plate serving as a replicate. Each replicate PCR for sorted subsets received roughly 0.2 ug genomic DNA, equal to about 30,000 T cell genomes. The purified libraries were quantified using a Qubit 3.0 fluorometer, sized with a Bioanalyzer 2100, and then quantified again using the KAPA Library Quantification kit. Every immunoSEQ 96-well plate was sequenced on a dedicated single-read 150-cycle Illumina NextSeq 550 flow cell. The authors processed their data as follows. Because the immunoSEQ output held only junctional sequences and lacked quality scores, the filtering could not match the filtering applied to full-length reads. To assign V/J genes and CDR3, sequences were annotated against IMGT germline references using PyIR, a Python wrapper for IgBLAST v1.9. Reads were removed for weak V/J assignments (E-value above 1e-6), missing CDR3, stop codons, out-of-frame junctions, or ambiguous translated residues. V3J clonotypes were defined by identical inferred V gene, J gene, and CDR3 amino acid sequence. Percentage overlap between repertoires was calculated by dividing the number of shared unique clonotypes by the size of the smaller repertoire. Repertoire richness was assessed with RTK rarefaction, the Chao1 estimator, and Recon v2.1 estimates of unobserved clonotypes. For all TCRbeta clonotypes obtained by the gDNA method from a few donors, generation probabilities were computed with OLGA. This is the immuneACCESS table as TCRdb keeps it, with only in-frame sequences that have V and J called. A part of the clones is gone; compared with another copy, unresolved V genes explain less than half, and the rest is unexplained. V and J calls and clone size follow that table, whereas D and trimming were derived from the DNA. This sample holds approximately 940,000 clones; over 75% were observed only once. Around 1.4% of the sample belongs to the ten largest clones.

This sequence uses TRBV10-3 and TRBJ1-1; TRBD1 matches 7 bases in the middle. The material sequenced was memory CD4+ T cells sorted from blood. This specimen's cell subset or site label, interpreted: CD45RA-negative fraction. The sequence derives from a man between 18 and 29 years old in good health. CDR3 sequence: CAISANRGQLNTEAFF. At the DNA level, the sequence is TGTGCCATCAGTGCCAATAGGGGACAGCTAAACACTGAAGCTTTCTTT.